This entry describes one T cell receptor beta chain. Its target antigen remains unknown. There are no base qualities to consult, and no much larger clone falls within one base. The sample originates from a study of blood T cells in healthy people across ages (dated by TCRdb to the mid-2010s). The study in broad terms: Template switching captured roughly one uniquely barcoded TCR beta cDNA molecule per two T cells in model experiments. Using deep sequencing normalized with unique cDNA molecular identifiers, the study measured how TCR beta repertoire diversity changes with age. The donors were divided into four age groups: young (average around 16 years), middle-aged (roughly 40), aged (62) and long-lived (roughly 82). To avoid experimental bias, donors of different ages were distributed randomly across sequencing lanes. For two donors (one aged 18 to 30 and one aged 80 or older), the study analyzed two additional independent replicas of 1 million unique cDNA reads from the same blood draw. Paper-wide results and their limitations: As age increased, observed TCR beta diversity per million T cells dropped in a roughly linear way, and a significant reduction was already evident by age 40. The percentage of naive T cells measured by flow cytometry correlated strongly with observed TCR beta diversity. Since profiling was done on bulk unsorted PBMCs, naive and antigen-experienced compartments could not be conclusively compared. Total diversity estimates from one million sequenced T cells were considered lower bounds and underestimates. Because donor CMV infection status was unknown, age-related changes in expanded clonotypes were potentially confounded. Compared with the aged group, the long-lived group had more naive CD4+ T cells, fewer expanded clones and increased TCR diversity, a pattern suggesting age selection.

V gives up 4 bases and J gives up 0 bases, and the segment between their germline ends measures 10 bases. Based on the germline V gene (reference sequence), the CDR1 and CDR2 sequences are SEHNR and FQNEAQ. Inclusive of the bounding cysteine and phenylalanine, the CDR3 is 14 residues long. Only the CDR3 DNA stays, 42 bases, in frame from base 1. Systemically healthy Caucasian individuals from Russia, 35 to 40 in total and aged roughly 6 to 95 years, were included as donors. Around 10 milliliters of peripheral blood were drawn from each donor into EDTA-treated Vacutainer tubes. Ficoll-Paque density-gradient centrifugation was used to isolate PBMCs, with at least 6.5 million per sample. Trizol reagent was used to extract total RNA from PBMCs, with at least 6 micrograms per sample. Naive CD45RAhigh/CD27high T cell percentages were measured by flow cytometry on a PBMC aliquot from every donor. The library relied on 5' RACE. The sequencer listed for this sample is Illumina HiSeq 2500. A second PCR of 7 to 11 cycles was performed with a sample-barcoded 5' primer and a J-beta primer mix. A template-switch 5' adaptor carrying 12 random nucleotides introduced a unique molecular identifier onto each TCR beta cDNA molecule. Each sample yielded at least 2.5 million CDR3-containing paired-end reads. First-strand cDNA synthesis was performed from all RNA using the Mint cDNA synthesis kit, with priming by a TRBC-specific oligonucleotide. After uracil-DNA glycosylase treatment, a first 18-cycle PCR used universal primers M1SS and BC2_uni_R on all cDNA. The paper's data handling went like this. Each sample was normalized by randomly selecting 1 million high-quality reads, each carrying a distinct molecular identifier. Reads sharing molecular identifiers were discarded rather than binned into consensus sequences. MiTCR, with a Q25 quality threshold and the strictest error-elimination algorithm, was used for CDR3 identification, clonotype clustering and error correction. Lower-bound total TCR beta diversity was estimated with a nonparametric unseen species model using Euler transformation. TCRdb passed the public sequencing reads through fastp at Q25 and MiXCR, retaining productive beta sequences. Here each entry gathers all rows of one CDR3 protein and keeps the most common genes and DNA. The authors' filters were not applied to this entry. The sample includes about 1.1 million distinct CDR3 sequences, with more than 30% observed a single time. Of the sample, over 10% is held by the ten largest clones.

The rearranged chain carries TRBV7-9 and TRBJ2-7; the D gene assignment is ambiguous. Sequences were obtained from blood. This TCR was sampled from a man aged 18 to 30 in good health. The encoded CDR3 is CASSSRRYSYEQYF. The DNA is TGTGCCAGCAGCTCCCGACGGTACTCCTACGAGCAGTACTTC.